This TCR beta chain is drawn from a study of response to subunit inactivated influenza vaccine (dated by TCRdb to 2016 to 2019). Concerning the study at large: Deep quantitative T cell receptor repertoire profiling was used in the study to track responses to a trivalent subunit inactivated influenza vaccine. General findings and caveats noted by the study authors: The authors suggested that each seasonal influenza vaccination may recruit only a limited number of new T cells.

The germline V and J ends show losses of 3 bases and 3 bases respectively, and no gene match explains 4 bases of the junction. The CDR3 starts with the cysteine, ends with the phenylalanine, and has 14 residues. Just CDR3 DNA is preserved here, 42 bases in frame from base 1. Sequences SGHTA (CDR1) and FQGNSA (CDR2) are obtained from the germline V gene. Receptor libraries were prepared by RT-PCR. These reads were obtained on an Illumina HiSeq 2500. TCRdb redid the processing of the public reads, applying fastp at Q25 and MiXCR, and retained in-frame beta chains. Rows are unified per CDR3 protein, each entry keeping the most common DNA and genes. This sample lists about 580,000 distinct CDR3 sequences; 12% to 15% were detected once. Approximately 10% of the sample comes from the top ten. In the case of this clonotype: What this receptor recognizes is not known. The sample holds no much larger clone one base away, and base qualities are not on file.

This chain joins TRBV7-2 to TRBJ2-7; TRBD2 lines up with 8 middle nucleotides. The sequenced sample was PBMCs from blood, obtained roughly 12 days after vaccination. The source is a man between 45 and 60 years old who received an inactivated influenza vaccine. Donor details come from another sample of the same person, matched by shared clones. The encoded CDR3 is CASSFTGGVYEQYF. The DNA sequence reads TGTGCCAGCAGCTTTACCGGGGGGGTCTACGAGCAGTACTTC.